The 27 T cell receptor beta chains below all came from one sample that was sequenced in a study of blood T cells in healthy people across ages. A second PCR, run for about 6 to 12 cycles, used a sample-barcoded 5' primer plus a J-beta primer mix. TCRdb reprocessed the 5' RACE reads with MiXCR, giving one entry per CDR3 protein. The sample includes about 1.4 million distinct CDR3 sequences, around 59% of them seen just once. Sequenced input: blood. The receptors come from a man between 18 and 35 years old in good health.

CDR3 nucleotide sequence: TGTGCCAGCAGCCAAGGGACTAACCTTCAAGAGACCCAGTACTTC. It yields the protein CASSQGTNLQETQYF. The chain carries TRBV3-1 and TRBJ2-5, with D possibly matching TRBD2 (6 bases). The germline V gene has CDR1 LGHDT and CDR2 YNNKEL (reference sequence). Trimming took 1 base from V and 2 from J, leaving 11 bases between them. This CDR3 comprises 15 residues.

V gene TRBV6-5 combines with J gene TRBJ1-2; 7 bases fit TRBD1. Trimming cost V 7 bases and J 5 bases; bases outside gene matches: 13. This CDR3 has 15 residues. CDR1 is MNHEY and CDR2 is SVGAGI in the germline V gene. The DNA for the CDR3 is TGTGCCAGCACTCCGGGAGGGGGCAGTTGGTATGGCTACACCTTC. Translating it yields CASTPGGGSWYGYTF.

The chain carries TRBV7-2 and TRBJ2-1; D perhaps matches TRBD2 (6 bases). The germline gives CDR1 SGHTA, CDR2 FQGNSA. V lost 1 base and J 2 bases, leaving 15 bases between the germline ends. The length of the CDR3 is 17 residues. The CDR3 protein is CASSLGLRRGPYNEQFF. The CDR3 coding sequence is TGTGCCAGCAGCTTAGGATTGAGGCGGGGCCCCTACAATGAGCAGTTCTTC.

This clonotype was seen only a few times. This rearrangement joins TRBV6-1 to TRBJ1-1; D is undetermined. Germline V gives CDR1 MNHNS, CDR2 SASEGT. V was pared by 6 bases and J by 1 base, with 15 bases between. The CDR3 loop spans 15 amino acids. For the CDR3, the DNA is TGTGCCAGCAGCCCCTATGATCTGAAGAACACTGAAGCTTTCTTT. Its protein product is CASSPYDLKNTEAFF.

With regard to this clonotype: This clone may be a read error of a much larger clone one base away. The chain has TRBV6-1 and TRBJ2-2; D might be TRBD1 (6 bases). CDR1 is MNHNS, CDR2 SASEGT, per germline. The CDR3 is 15 amino acids. The CDR3 loop is CASIEGAGVTGELFF. In DNA, the CDR3 is TGTGCCAGCATTGAAGGGGCAGGGGTAACCGGGGAGCTGTTTTTT.

The chain recombines TRBV14 with TRBJ2-4, with 7 bases lining up with TRBD1. The assigned J gene may be wrong: the sequence end matches TRBJ2-7 better. This CDR3 is 15 amino acids long. The germline gives CDR1 SGHDN, CDR2 FVKESK. The CDR3 reads CASSQDVGTVYEQYF. The CDR3 nucleotides are TGTGCCAGCAGCCAAGATGTGGGGACAGTCTACGAGCAGTACTTC.

The chain carries TRBV27 and TRBJ2-1, with 10 bases lining up with TRBD1. The CDR3 spans 15 residues. Germline V gene sequence: CDR1 MNHEY, CDR2 SMNVEV (reference sequence). V shed 2 bases, J shed 9 bases, and the junction held 7 bases outside the gene matches. The CDR3 sequence: CASSLVGTGVSEQFF. The CDR3 bases are TGTGCCAGCAGTTTAGTAGGGACAGGGGTGAGTGAGCAGTTCTTC.

This clonotype was recorded many times. This sequence joins TRBV29-1 and TRBJ2-7; no clear D. The CDR3 spans 11 residues. The V end lost 7 bases, the J end lost 5 bases, and 12 bases lay between the germline ends. From germline, CDR1 is SQVTM and CDR2 ANQGSEA. The CDR3 DNA is TGCAGCGCTGGTCACGAGAACGAGCAGTACTTC. It yields the protein CSAGHENEQYF.

This sequence joins TRBV20-1 and TRBJ1-3; 9 bases are shared with TRBD1. This CDR3 comprises 16 residues. Germline CDR1 is DFQATT and CDR2 is SNEGSKA (reference sequence). V trimming: 0 bases; J trimming: 4 bases; junction bases outside the gene matches: 7. Here the CDR3 reads CSARDPGGTGGNTIYF. CDR3 in DNA: TGCAGTGCTAGAGACCCCGGAGGGACAGGGGGAAACACCATATATTTT.

This clonotype was detected only a few times. The chain recombines TRBV4-2 with TRBJ2-7; no clear D gene. V lost 0 bases to trimming and J lost 5 bases, with 14 bases between them. CDR1 is LGHNA, CDR2 YNFKEQ, per germline. CDR3 length: 15 amino acids. CDR3 protein: CASSQDDGQPNEQYF. CDR3 DNA: TGTGCCAGCAGCCAAGATGACGGGCAGCCAAACGAGCAGTACTTC.

This clonotype was found a few times. This chain joins TRBV20-1 and TRBJ2-1, with TRBD2 identical over 9 bases. The CDR3 covers 17 residues. The V gene end was trimmed by 0 bases and the J gene end by 0 bases; junction bases not matched to a gene: 6. Per germline, CDR1 DFQATT and CDR2 SNEGSKA (reference sequence). In nucleotides, the CDR3 is TGCAGTGCTAGAGATACTAGCGGGTCTAGCTCCTACAATGAGCAGTTCTTC. This sequence encodes CSARDTSGSSSYNEQFF.

This clonotype was found a few times. V usage is TRBV5-1 and J usage is TRBJ2-2, with 8 bases identical to TRBD2. This CDR3 is built from 15 residues. The V gene end was trimmed by 0 bases and the J gene end by 4 bases; junction bases not matched to a gene: 2. Germline V lookup: CDR1 SGHRS, CDR2 YFSETQ. This chain's CDR3 is CASSLELAVTGELFF. CDR3 nucleotides: TGCGCCAGCAGCTTGGAACTAGCGGTCACCGGGGAGCTGTTTTTT.

The chain is built from TRBV7-9 and TRBJ2-3; 9 nucleotides match TRBD2. In germline, CDR1 is SEHNR, CDR2 FQNEAQ (reference sequence). The CDR3 runs 18 residues. Losses at the gene ends were 0 bases for V and 6 bases for J; bases not matched to a gene: 13. The CDR3 loop is CASSLAPTGTSRRDTQYF. The CDR3, as DNA: TGTGCCAGCAGCTTAGCCCCAACCGGGACTAGCAGGAGGGATACGCAGTATTTT. Filled out from reference TRBV7-9 and TRBJ2-3, the complete variable domain reads DTGVSQNPRHKITKRGQNVTFRCDPISEHNRLYWYRQTLGQGPEFLTYFQNEAQLEKSRLLSDRFSAERPKGSFSTLEIQRTEQGDSAMYLCASSLAPTGTSRRDTQYFGPGTRLTVL.

This clonotype came up a few times. The chain has TRBV15 and TRBJ2-3; D uncertain. CDR3 length: 13 amino acids. Trimming took off 0 bases at V and 6 bases at J, with 7 bases between the two ends. Germline V gene sequence: CDR1 LNHNV, CDR2 YYDKDF (reference sequence). The CDR3 reads CATSRDTFDTQYF. The CDR3 DNA is TGTGCCACCAGCAGAGATACGTTTGATACGCAGTATTTT.

The chain joins TRBV29-1 to TRBJ1-2; perhaps TRBD1 as D (5 bases). The CDR3 totals 13 residues. The V and J ends lost 5 bases and 5 bases respectively, with 15 bases between them. From germline, CDR1 is SQVTM and CDR2 ANQGSEA. The CDR3 reads CSVSVAGAYGYTF. As DNA, the CDR3 is TGCAGCGTTAGCGTGGCCGGGGCGTATGGCTACACCTTC.

This clonotype was counted between two and nine times. This chain joins TRBV15 and TRBJ1-2; 9 bases are shared with TRBD1. The CDR3 sequence is 15 residues long. Germline lookup yields CDR1 LNHNV and CDR2 YYDKDF (reference sequence). V lost 0 bases and J lost 8; bases outside the gene matches: 7. The CDR3, as DNA: TGTGCCACCAGCAGAGATGCGGGACAGGGATGCGGCTACACCTTC. This encodes CATSRDAGQGCGYTF. Full variable domain (remainder filled in from reference TRBV15 and TRBJ1-2): DAMVIQNPRYQVTQFGKPVTLSCSQTLNHNVMYWYQQKSSQAPKLLFHYYDKDFNNEADTPDNFQSRRPNTSFCFLDIRSPGLGDTAMYLCATSRDAGQGCGYTFGSGTRLTVV.

The chain has TRBV12-3 or TRBV12-4 and TRBJ2-7; 8 bases align to TRBD1. The J call may be mistaken, given a closer DNA end match to TRBJ2-5. This CDR3 has 16 residues. CDR3 protein: CASSPRRTGRRETQYF. The CDR3, as DNA: TGTGCCAGCAGTCCCAGGAGGACAGGGCGGAGAGAGACCCAGTACTTC.

In its sample, this clonotype was seen a few times. The chain combines TRBV13 with TRBJ2-7; 11 bases are shared with TRBD1. Germline V CDR1 and CDR2: PRHDT, FYEKMQ (reference sequence). This CDR3 comprises 16 residues. The trim removed 2 bases at V and 2 bases at J, leaving 5 bases unmatched. DNA for the CDR3: TGTGCCAGCAGCTTAACCGGGACAGGGGGGCCCTACGAGCAGTACTTC. Amino acid sequence: CASSLTGTGGPYEQYF.

This clonotype has just a few counts. V usage is TRBV7-2 and J usage is TRBJ1-5; D gene ambiguous. This CDR3 spans 13 amino acids. Trimming took off 5 bases at V and 6 bases at J, with 11 bases between the two ends. Germline V gives CDR1 SGHTA, CDR2 FQGNSA. CDR3 nucleotide sequence: TGTGCCAGCAGCGAGAGACTGGGTCAGCCCCAGCATTTT. It specifies CASSERLGQPQHF.

This chain joins TRBV27 and TRBJ2-7; a possible D gene is TRBD2 (5 bases). V gave up 9 bases and J gave up 2 bases, with 14 bases separating them. Per the germline V gene, CDR1 is MNHEY and CDR2 is SMNVEV (reference sequence). This CDR3 has 13 amino acids. The CDR3 region has the DNA TGTGCCAGTAGAGAGGTCGGGACCTACGAGCAGTACTTC. Translated: CASREVGTYEQYF.

This rearrangement joins TRBV20-1 to TRBJ1-5; 10 nucleotides line up with TRBD1. CDR1 is DFQATT and CDR2 is SNEGSKA in the germline V gene (reference sequence). V dropped 6 bases and J dropped 5; count of bases not matched to a gene: 10. This CDR3 comprises 15 residues. The CDR3 is CSAVTGTGVDQPQHF. Here the CDR3 DNA reads TGCAGTGCCGTGACCGGGACAGGGGTCGATCAGCCCCAGCATTTT.

The chain's CDR3 is CASSQVSRELSYQETQYF. CDR3 nucleotide sequence: TGTGCCAGCAGCCAAGTTTCACGGGAGTTATCGTACCAAGAGACCCAGTACTTC. The V gene is TRBV4-2, the J gene TRBJ2-5, with D possibly TRBD2 on 6 matching bases. The CDR3 has 18 residues. The germline CDR1 and CDR2 sequences are LGHNA and YNFKEQ. Trimming removed 1 base at V and 0 bases at J, with 18 bases between.

The chain combines TRBV7-9 with TRBJ2-5, with D tentatively TRBD1 (5 bases). The J call may be faulty, since TRBJ2-7 better matches the DNA end. The CDR3 loop spans 13 amino acids. The V gene's germline CDR1 is SEHNR and CDR2 FQNEAQ (reference sequence). The CDR3 DNA reads TGTGCCAGCAGCCAACGGACATTTGACGAGCAGTACTTC. It encodes CASSQRTFDEQYF.

The chain combines TRBV6-5 with TRBJ2-3; 10 positions match TRBD2. This CDR3 spans 20 amino acids. Germline lookup yields CDR1 MNHEY and CDR2 SVGAGI. J gave up 1 base and V 0 bases, and 13 bases lay outside the gene matches. CDR3: CASSYSPNPIAGGRTDTQYF. As DNA, the CDR3 is TGTGCCAGCAGTTACTCGCCCAATCCCATAGCGGGGGGTCGCACAGATACGCAGTATTTT.

This clonotype was seen only a few times. The J gene is TRBJ1-2, the V gene TRBV6-2 or TRBV6-3; 7 bases are shared with TRBD1. The V gene end was trimmed by 4 bases and the J gene end by 8 bases; junction bases not matched to a gene: 10. This CDR3 is 14 amino acids long. Germline V gene lookup returns CDR1 MNHEY and CDR2 SVGEGT. The CDR3 protein is CASSSRQGIGGYTF. The CDR3 DNA is TGTGCCAGCAGTTCCCGACAGGGTATTGGCGGCTACACCTTC.

In its sample, this clonotype was seen a few times. The chain recombines TRBV7-2 with TRBJ2-1; 9 positions agree with TRBD1. With V trimmed by 5 bases and J by 7 bases, 6 bases remained unmatched. CDR3 length: 14 residues. Germline V gene sequence: CDR1 SGHTA, CDR2 FQGNSA. Here the CDR3 reads CASSPGDRENEQFF. In DNA form, the CDR3 reads TGTGCCAGCAGCCCAGGGGACAGGGAAAATGAGCAGTTCTTC.

The chain joins TRBV4-3 to TRBJ2-1; D possibly corresponds to TRBD1 (6 bases). V lost 2 bases to trimming and J lost 7 bases, with 24 bases between them. Germline assignment: CDR1 LGHNA and CDR2 YSLEER. This CDR3 is 18 amino acids long. CDR3 residues: CASSQNLRIGTQLNEQFF. In DNA, the CDR3 is TGCGCCAGCAGCCAAAATCTCAGGATTGGGACACAGCTTAATGAGCAGTTCTTC.